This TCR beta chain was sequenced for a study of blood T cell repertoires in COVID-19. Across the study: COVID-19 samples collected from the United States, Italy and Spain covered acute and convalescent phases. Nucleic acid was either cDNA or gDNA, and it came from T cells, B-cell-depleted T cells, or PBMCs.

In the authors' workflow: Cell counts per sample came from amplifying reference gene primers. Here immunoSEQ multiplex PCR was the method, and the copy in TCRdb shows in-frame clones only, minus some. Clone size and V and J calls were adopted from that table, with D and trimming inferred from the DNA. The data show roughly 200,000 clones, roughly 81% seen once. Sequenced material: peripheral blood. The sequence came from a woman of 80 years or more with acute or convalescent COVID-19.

The CDR3 bases are TGTGCCAGCAGCGGTATAAGGGGGGAGGGTGAGCAGTACTTC. Translating it yields CASSGIRGEGEQYF. The chain combines TRBV7-9 with TRBJ2-7; D perhaps matches TRBD2 (7 bases). There are 14 residues in the CDR3. V shed 5 bases and J shed 7 bases, with 18 bases lying between them. The germline gives CDR1 SEHNR, CDR2 FQNEAQ (reference sequence). Looking up the rest from reference TRBV7-9 and TRBJ2-7 gives the full variable domain: DTGVSQNPRHKITKRGQNVTFRCDPISEHNRLYWYRQTLGQGPEFLTYFQNEAQLEKSRLLSDRFSAERPKGSFSTLEIQRTEQGDSAMYLCASSGIRGEGEQYFGPGTRLTVT.